The rows below give T cell receptor beta chains drawn from one sample of a study of neurological immune-mediated disorders. TCRdb reanalysed the 5' RACE reads using MiXCR and keeps one entry per CDR3 protein. The table includes 84,000 or so distinct CDR3 sequences, around 13% detected once. Sequencing was carried out using PBMCs. The receptors stem from a female donor with HTLV-1-associated myelopathy (HAM/TSP). Each CDR3 is given with its conserved first and last residue. A D gene is named only where the DNA matches it firmly. Where a row states a size, it is once, few, many or the class of an expanded clone; other rows omit it.

J gene	D gene	clone size	V gene	CDR3 protein	CDR3 DNA
TRBJ2-1	TRBD1	many	TRBV12-3/TRBV12-4	CASSSAGGGFLGNEQFF	TGTGCCAGCAGTTCAGCAGGGGGCGGGTTTTTGGGCAATGAGCAGTTCTTC
TRBJ2-2	TRBD1	medium-sized	TRBV4-2	CASSPQDRDTGELFF	TGTGCCAGCAGCCCGCAAGACAGGGACACCGGGGAGCTGTTTTTT
TRBJ1-1	.	many	TRBV7-2	CASSLAPGRLNTEAFF	TGTGCCAGCAGCTTAGCGCCTGGGAGACTGAACACTGAAGCTTTCTTT
TRBJ1-1	.	few	TRBV7-2	CASSLRTAYTEAFF	TGTGCCAGCAGCCTAAGGACAGCCTACACTGAAGCTTTCTTT
TRBJ2-6	.	many	TRBV20-1	CSAKDRRSGANVLTF	TGCAGTGCCAAAGACAGACGATCTGGGGCCAACGTCCTGACTTTC
TRBJ2-2	.	.	TRBV5-1	CASSFGPAPPSTGELFF	TGCGCCAGCAGCTTCGGACCGGCACCGCCGAGCACCGGGGAGCTGTTTTTT
TRBJ1-6	.	many	TRBV21-1	CASSKASPSGRYSPLHF	TGTGCCAGCAGCAAAGCCTCCCCGTCGGGCCGTTATTCACCCCTCCACTTT
TRBJ2-2	.	many	TRBV5-1	CASSFGRGKGTGELFF	TGCGCCAGCAGCTTTGGTAGGGGCAAAGGCACCGGGGAGCTGTTTTTT
TRBJ2-2	.	.	TRBV20-1	CSARVLTGELFF	TGCAGTGCTAGAGTTCTTACCGGGGAGCTGTTTTTT
TRBJ2-7	TRBD1	many	TRBV19	CASSMPRRTGGLYEQYF	TGTGCCAGTAGTATGCCCCGAAGGACAGGGGGATTGTACGAGCAGTACTTC
TRBJ1-4	.	many	TRBV21-1	CASSKGTGSNEKLFF	TGTGCCAGCAGCAAAGGGACAGGGTCAAATGAAAAACTGTTTTTT
TRBJ1-6	.	many	TRBV4-1	CASSQAGTAWEPLHF	TGCGCCAGCAGCCAAGCCGGGACGGCCTGGGAACCCCTCCACTTT
TRBJ2-2	.	many	TRBV6-1	CASSPQGNANTGELFF	TGTGCCAGCAGCCCCCAAGGGAACGCGAACACCGGGGAGCTGTTTTTT
TRBJ2-5	.	many	TRBV5-1	CASFNGGKTQYF	TGCGCCAGTTTTAACGGGGGCAAGACCCAGTACTTC
TRBJ2-1	TRBD2	many	TRBV5-1	CASSLVGTSRSYNEQFF	TGCGCCAGCAGCTTGGTAGGGACTAGCCGCTCCTACAATGAGCAGTTCTTC
TRBJ1-6	.	many	TRBV20-1	CSARDAQLGYNSPLHF	TGCAGTGCTAGAGACGCCCAGCTTGGGTATAATTCACCCCTCCACTTT
TRBJ1-4	.	many	TRBV28	CASSSGSTNEKLFF	TGTGCCAGCAGTTCTGGGTCAACTAATGAAAAACTGTTTTTT
TRBJ2-2	.	many	TRBV5-1	CASSLAWGGASTGELFF	TGCGCCAGCAGCTTGGCCTGGGGGGGCGCGTCCACCGGGGAGCTGTTTTTT
TRBJ1-4	.	many	TRBV4-1	CASSHGLPTFNEKLFF	TGCGCCAGCAGCCACGGGCTTCCGACCTTTAATGAAAAACTGTTTTTT
TRBJ2-1	TRBD1	many	TRBV5-1	CASSLRGQGDEQFF	TGCGCCAGCAGCTTGAGGGGACAGGGGGATGAGCAGTTCTTC